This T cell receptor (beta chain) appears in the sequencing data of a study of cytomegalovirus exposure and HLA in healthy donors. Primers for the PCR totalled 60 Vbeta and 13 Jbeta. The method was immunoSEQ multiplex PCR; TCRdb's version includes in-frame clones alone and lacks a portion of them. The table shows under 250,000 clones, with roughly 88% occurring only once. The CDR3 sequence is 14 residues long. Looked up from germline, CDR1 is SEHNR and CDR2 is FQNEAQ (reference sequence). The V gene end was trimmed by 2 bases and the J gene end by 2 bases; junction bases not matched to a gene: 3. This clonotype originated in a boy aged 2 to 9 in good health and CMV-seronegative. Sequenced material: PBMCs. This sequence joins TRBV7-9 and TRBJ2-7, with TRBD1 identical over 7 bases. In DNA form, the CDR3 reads TGTGCCAGCAGCTTATCGGGACAGACCTACGAGCAGTACTTC. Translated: CASSLSGQTYEQYF. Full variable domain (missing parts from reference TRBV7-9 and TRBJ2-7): DTGVSQNPRHKITKRGQNVTFRCDPISEHNRLYWYRQTLGQGPEFLTYFQNEAQLEKSRLLSDRFSAERPKGSFSTLEIQRTEQGDSAMYLCASSLSGQTYEQYFGPGTRLTVT.